A selection of T cell receptor beta chains follows, all from one sample in a study of T cells after yellow fever vaccination. TCRdb re-called the 5' RACE reads with MiXCR, one entry per CDR3 protein. The sample has some 560,000 distinct CDR3 sequences; about a fifth are singletons. The sequencing used PBMCs, collected 15 days after the yellow fever booster vaccination. Source of these receptors: a young man who received the YFV17D yellow fever vaccine. Both conserved end residues are part of each CDR3. D genes are given only for firm matches. The size of a clone is reported for some rows only, either as once, few or many, or as a class for expanded clones.

j_call d_call v_call clone_size cdr3_nt cdr3_aa
TRBJ2-1 - TRBV5-1 - TGCGCCAGCAGCTTGGCCGCCAATGGGGGCCATGAGCAGTTCTTC CASSLAANGGHEQFF
TRBJ2-2 - TRBV5-1 - TGCGCCAGCAGCTTGGCGGGTGAGAACACCGGGGAGCTGTTTTTT CASSLAGENTGELFF
TRBJ1-5 - TRBV20-1 - TGCAGTGCTAGAGGGGGCCCCCCCAATCAGCCCCAGCATTTT CSARGGPPNQPQHF
TRBJ2-2 - TRBV5-1 - TGCGCCAGCAGCATGTTGGGGGCCGGGGAGCTGTTTTTT CASSMLGAGELFF
TRBJ2-3 - TRBV7-2 - TGTGCCAGCAGCTTCAGCAGTCCCACAGATACGCAGTATTTT CASSFSSPTDTQYF
TRBJ2-3 - TRBV12-3/TRBV12-4 - TGTGCCAGCAGTCCGCGGCGGGGCGGGGGCTCGTATTTT CASSPRRGGGSYF
TRBJ2-7 - TRBV28 - TGTGCCAGCAGTTTTGGTTGGTACGAGCAGTACTTC CASSFGWYEQYF
TRBJ1-5 - TRBV7-2 - TGTGCCAGCAGCTTACAGGGGATAGGTCCCCAGCATTTT CASSLQGIGPQHF
TRBJ2-7 - TRBV20-1 - TGCAGTGCTAGGGATCCTTTGGGATACGAGCAGTACTTC CSARDPLGYEQYF
TRBJ2-6 - TRBV7-7 - TGTGCTAGCAGCCCAGCAGGGGCCAACGTCCTGACTTTC CASSPAGANVLTF
TRBJ2-2 - TRBV12-5 - TGTGCTAGTGGTTTGGCCCCAAAAGATAGGTTTTCCGGGGAGCTGTTTTTT CASGLAPKDRFSGELFF
TRBJ2-1 - TRBV12-3/TRBV12-4 - TGTGCCAGCAGTTTTTTTAGCCGTAGTAATGAGCAGTTCTTC CASSFFSRSNEQFF
TRBJ2-1 - TRBV10-3 few TGTGCCGCGGGCGGGTACGATGAGCAGTTCTTC CAAGGYDEQFF
TRBJ2-3 - TRBV7-8 - TGTGCCAGCAGCTTGAGGCCCCCTAGCCTCCTAGGATCTCCAGATACGCAGTATTTT CASSLRPPSLLGSPDTQYF
TRBJ2-5 TRBD2 TRBV18 few TGTGCCAGCTCACCACCTTCTAGCGGGGCAGCCCAAGAGACCCAGTACTTC CASSPPSSGAAQETQYF
TRBJ2-7 - TRBV20-1 few TGCAGTGCTAGAACAATGATGGGCTACGAGCAGTACTTC CSARTMMGYEQYF
TRBJ2-4 TRBD1 TRBV12-3/TRBV12-4 few TGTGCCAGCAGTTTGGGACAGTTCAAAAACATTCAGTACTTC CASSLGQFKNIQYF
TRBJ2-3 - TRBV28 few TGTGCCAGCAGTCCCACGACCTCAGGGGTTACGCAGTATTTT CASSPTTSGVTQYF
TRBJ2-4 - TRBV9 few TGTGCCAGCAGCGTAGAGTCGTGGGGAGCCAAAAACATTCAGTACTTC CASSVESWGAKNIQYF
TRBJ2-5 - TRBV24-1 - TGTGCCACGAGCCAAAGCGGCCAAGAGACCCAGTACTTC CATSQSGQETQYF
TRBJ1-5 - TRBV25-1 - TGTGCCAGCCAGGACGGTCTAAATCAGCCCCAGCATTTT CASQDGLNQPQHF
TRBJ2-1 TRBD2 TRBV28 - TGTGCCAGCACCATTAGCGGGAGTTATGAGCAGTTCTTC CASTISGSYEQFF
TRBJ1-1 - TRBV15 few TGTGCCACCAGCAGGGGAGGGGGGGCAATGAACACTGAAGCTTTCTTT CATSRGGGAMNTEAFF
TRBJ2-7 - TRBV12-3/TRBV12-4 many TGTGCCAGCAGTTTTGGGACATTTTACGAAGAGCAGTACTTC CASSFGTFYEEQYF
TRBJ1-3 - TRBV7-2 few TGTGCCAGCAGCTACGACAGCTCTGGAAACACCATATATTTT CASSYDSSGNTIYF
TRBJ2-1 - TRBV4-3 few TGCGCCAGCAGCCAAGCGGGTGGCTCCTACAATGAGCAGTTCTTC CASSQAGGSYNEQFF
TRBJ2-7 TRBD2 TRBV5-1 - TGCGCCAGCAGTTACAGGAGCGGGAGTAGCTACGAGCAGTACTTC CASSYRSGSSYEQYF
TRBJ2-1 - TRBV12-3/TRBV12-4 few TGTGCCAGCACCTCAGGGTACAATGAGCAGTTCTTC CASTSGYNEQFF
TRBJ2-7 - TRBV6-2/TRBV6-3 - TGTGCCAGCAGTTACACCGGAGGGCGGAGCGAGCAGTACTTC CASSYTGGRSEQYF
TRBJ2-1 - TRBV7-9 few TGTGCCAGCAGCTCCTTGAACCGTGAGCAGTTCTTC CASSSLNREQFF
TRBJ2-3 - TRBV10-3 - TGTGCCATCAGTGACGTGACGCTGCGCGGAGATACGCAGTATTTT CAISDVTLRGDTQYF
TRBJ1-5 - TRBV20-1 few TGCAGTGCCGAGATACAGGGCAATCAGCCCCAGCATTTT CSAEIQGNQPQHF
TRBJ2-5 - TRBV5-1 few TGCGCCAGCAGCCCTGACGGGGTGTATACGGAGACCCAGTACTTC CASSPDGVYTETQYF
TRBJ2-5 TRBD1 TRBV19 few TGTGCCAGTAGTAGACCACCGGGACAGGGCAGGGCAGCGGCCCAGTACTTC CASSRPPGQGRAAAQYF
TRBJ2-6 TRBD1 TRBV6-5 few TGTGCCAGCAGTTACGGGACAGGGAGTTACTCTGGGGCCAACGTCCTGACTTTC CASSYGTGSYSGANVLTF
TRBJ2-3 - TRBV7-9 few TGTGCCAGCAGCTTAGGAGGGGACGGAACGCAGTATTTT CASSLGGDGTQYF
TRBJ2-1 - TRBV6-1 - TGTGCCAGCAGTCCGGACGCCTACAATGAGCAGTTCTTC CASSPDAYNEQFF
TRBJ1-5 TRBD1 TRBV28 - TGTGCCAGCAGAGAGACAGGGGGCAGCGATCAGCCCCAGCATTTT CASRETGGSDQPQHF
TRBJ2-2 - TRBV7-9 once TGTGCCAGAACCGAAGTCACCGGGGAGCTGTTTTTT CARTEVTGELFF
TRBJ2-3 TRBD1 TRBV29-1 - TGCAGCGCTGGGACAGGGCCAGATACGCAGTATTTT CSAGTGPDTQYF
TRBJ2-2 - TRBV18 - TGTGCCAGCTCACCGGGACTTATGGAGCTGTTTTTT CASSPGLMELFF
TRBJ1-1 - TRBV5-1 few TGCGCCAGTATATCTACGCCATTCGGAATGAACACTGAAGCTTTCTTT CASISTPFGMNTEAFF
TRBJ2-1 - TRBV29-1 - TGCAGCGTTGAATTCCCCCGCAATGAGCAGTTCTTC CSVEFPRNEQFF
TRBJ2-1 TRBD2 TRBV20-1 - TGCAGTGCTAGGGCACTAGCGGGAGGGTTCAATGAGCAGTTCTTC CSARALAGGFNEQFF
TRBJ2-5 - TRBV5-1 few TGCGCCAGCAGTCGGCAGTTTTACCAAGAGACCCAGTACTTC CASSRQFYQETQYF
TRBJ2-1 - TRBV12-1 - TGTGCCAGCAGCTTTGCCGGAGAACTAGCGCGATACAATGAGCAGTTCTTC CASSFAGELARYNEQFF
TRBJ2-3 TRBD2 TRBV20-1 - TGCAGTGTGCTAGCGGGAGGGCCCACAGATACGCAGTATTTT CSVLAGGPTDTQYF
TRBJ1-6 TRBD1 TRBV9 few TGTGCCAGCAGCGTTCAGGGGGCGGTTGGTTCACCCCTCCACTTT CASSVQGAVGSPLHF
TRBJ1-2 - TRBV6-2/TRBV6-3 - TGTGCCAGCAGTCCGATCGACAAAACCTATGGCTACACCTTC CASSPIDKTYGYTF
TRBJ2-5 - TRBV20-1 - TGCAGTGCCGAGCCCGGGGCACAAGAGACCCAGTACTTC CSAEPGAQETQYF
TRBJ2-7 - TRBV4-3 few TGCGCCAGCAGCCAAGACGCTCGGGGCGACTACGAGCAGTACTTC CASSQDARGDYEQYF
TRBJ2-5 - TRBV11-2 few TGTGCCAGCAGTCATATGGAGACCCAGTACTTC CASSHMETQYF